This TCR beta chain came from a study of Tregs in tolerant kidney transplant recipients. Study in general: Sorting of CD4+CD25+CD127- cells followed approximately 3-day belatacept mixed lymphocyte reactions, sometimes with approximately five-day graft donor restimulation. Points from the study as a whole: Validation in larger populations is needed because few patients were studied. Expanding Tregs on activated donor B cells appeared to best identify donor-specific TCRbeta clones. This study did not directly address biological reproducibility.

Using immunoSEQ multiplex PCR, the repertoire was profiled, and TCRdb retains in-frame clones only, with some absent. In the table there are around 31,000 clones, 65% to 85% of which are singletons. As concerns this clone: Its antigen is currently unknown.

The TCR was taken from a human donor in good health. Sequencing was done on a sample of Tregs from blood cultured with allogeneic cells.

The CDR3 here is CASSTGPGIEQFF. The CDR3 DNA is TGCGCCAGCAGCACCGGGCCCGGCATTGAGCAGTTCTTC. The genes are TRBV5-1 and TRBJ2-1; no firm D call. Germline V gives CDR1 SGHRS, CDR2 YFSETQ. Trimming removed 4 bases at V and 9 bases at J, with 14 bases between. The CDR3 is made up of 13 amino acids.